This note documents a single T cell receptor (beta chain) sequence. This record comes from a study of T cells in Graves' hyperthyroidism and ophthalmopathy. Amplification targeted TCR beta CDR3 regions from RNA transcripts. Primed by the HTBI set, a first-round RT-PCR was run on the TCR CDR3. TCRdb called the multiplex PCR reads again in MiXCR, with one record for every CDR3 protein. In the table there are 350,000 to 450,000 distinct CDR3 sequences, about a sixth of which are singletons. The length of the CDR3 is 13 residues. Trimming removed 6 bases from V and 0 bases from J; junction bases left unmatched: 5. Looked up from germline, CDR1 is DFQATT and CDR2 is SNEGSKA (reference sequence).

Sample: blood. The rearrangement joins TRBV20-1 to TRBJ2-7; TRBD1 agrees at 7 bases. This receptor was identified in a woman aged 25 to 39 with Graves' hyperthyroidism that later progressed to Graves' ophthalmopathy. This CDR3 reads CSAPDRTSYEQYF. DNA of the CDR3: TGCAGTGCCCCGGACAGGACCTCCTACGAGCAGTACTTC.